Listed below are T cell receptor beta chains from one sample, sequenced in a study of blood T cell repertoires in COVID-19. Some clones are missing from TCRdb's copy, which holds only in-frame ones; the method was immunoSEQ multiplex PCR. The top ten clones hold about 8.9% of a sample with 150,000 to 160,000 clones, around 80% of them seen once. The sample taken for sequencing was peripheral blood. The receptors shown here come from a woman aged 50 to 60 with acute or convalescent COVID-19. Both conserved end residues are part of each CDR3. A D gene is named only where the DNA matches it firmly. The size of a clone is reported for some rows only, either as once, few or many, or as a class for expanded clones.

TGCGCCAGCAGCCAAGGGCAAGGGGGAGAAAAACTGTTTTTT | CASSQGQGGEKLFF | TRBJ1-4 | NA | NA | TRBV4-3
TGTGCCAGCAGTGAAGGAAGCGGAGCCTATGGCTACACCTTC | CASSEGSGAYGYTF | TRBJ1-2 | NA | NA | TRBV6-1
TGTGCCACCAGCAGACAGGGGTCTGGAAACACCATATATTTT | CATSRQGSGNTIYF | TRBJ1-3 | NA | NA | TRBV15
TGTGCCAGCTCATCGGGGGTTAGCTCCTACAATGAGCAGTTCTTC | CASSSGVSSYNEQFF | TRBJ2-1 | NA | NA | TRBV18
TGTGCCAGCAGTGATCGGGGGGCTGGTCGGTCACCCCTCCACTTT | CASSDRGAGRSPLHF | TRBJ1-6 | NA | NA | TRBV2
TGTGCCAGCAGTGACTCAAGGGACAGGGCCACTGAAGCTTTCTTT | CASSDSRDRATEAFF | TRBJ1-1 | NA | TRBD1 | TRBV2
TGTGCCAGTAGTATATTGGCGGGGGGCCCTAGGGGGCAAAACATTCAGTACTTC | CASSILAGGPRGQNIQYF | TRBJ2-4 | NA | NA | TRBV19
TGCGCCAGCAGTCGTATAGCGGGAGGGAACTACGAGCAGTACTTC | CASSRIAGGNYEQYF | TRBJ2-7 | NA | TRBD2 | TRBV4-3
TGTGCCAGCAGTGGAGGGAACAATCAGCCCCAGCATTTT | CASSGGNNQPQHF | TRBJ1-5 | NA | NA | TRBV25-1
TGCGCCAGCAGCCTCATACAGGGTGACTATGGCTACACCTTC | CASSLIQGDYGYTF | TRBJ1-2 | NA | NA | TRBV4-3
TGTGCCAGCAGCTCCGGACAGAGCTCCTACAATGAGCAGTTCTTC | CASSSGQSSYNEQFF | TRBJ2-1 | NA | NA | TRBV7-7
TGTGCCAGCAGCCCGGACAGGACATCCTACGAGCAGTACTTC | CASSPDRTSYEQYF | TRBJ2-7 | NA | TRBD1 | TRBV5-5
TGTGCCAGCAGGTCCCGGGACAGGGGAAACACCATATATTTT | CASRSRDRGNTIYF | TRBJ1-3 | NA | TRBD1 | TRBV6-5
TGTGCCAGCAGCCAATCAGGGGGTGGAGACACTGAAGCTTTCTTT | CASSQSGGGDTEAFF | TRBJ1-1 | few | TRBD1 | TRBV3-1/TRBV3-2
TGTGCCAGCAGCCCCAGTTACAGGTTCCCTGAAGCTTTCTTT | CASSPSYRFPEAFF | TRBJ1-1 | NA | NA | TRBV9
TGTGCCAGCAGCTTTAAGGGGCGGGAGACCCAGTACTTC | CASSFKGRETQYF | TRBJ2-5 | NA | NA | TRBV5-4
TGTGCCAGCACCCGTGATCGGGTCTCACCCCTCCACTTT | CASTRDRVSPLHF | TRBJ1-6 | NA | NA | TRBV12-3/TRBV12-4
TGTGCCAGCAGCCCGGGGGGGGCGGGGGGCCACGAGCAGTACTTC | CASSPGGAGGHEQYF | TRBJ2-7 | NA | TRBD2 | TRBV7-2
TGTGCCAGCAGCGTAGCAGGGGACAACTATGGCTACACCTTC | CASSVAGDNYGYTF | TRBJ1-2 | NA | NA | TRBV9
TGTGCCAGCAGCCAAGATCTTGTGCTAGCGGGGGGGAATGAGCAGTTCTTC | CASSQDLVLAGGNEQFF | TRBJ2-1 | NA | TRBD2 | TRBV3-1/TRBV3-2
TGTGCCAGTAGTTTACAGACAGGACACAATGAGCAGTTCTTC | CASSLQTGHNEQFF | TRBJ2-1 | NA | NA | TRBV19
TGTGCCAGCAGCATAAACAGGGGAGCTGGAAACACCATATATTTT | CASSINRGAGNTIYF | TRBJ1-3 | few | TRBD1 | TRBV7-2
TGTGCCAGCAGCTTGGGGACAGGGGGTTTCGGGGAGCTGTTTTTT | CASSLGTGGFGELFF | TRBJ2-2 | NA | TRBD1 | TRBV5-6
TGTGCCAGCAGCCAAACCCGGGGAAGCAATCAGCCCCAGCATTTT | CASSQTRGSNQPQHF | TRBJ1-5 | NA | NA | TRBV11-2
TGCGCCAGCAGCTCCGGCGAGCAGGTCTATGGCTACACCTTC | CASSSGEQVYGYTF | TRBJ1-2 | once | NA | TRBV5-1
TGCGCCAGCAGCGCATCCGCTAGCGGGGCCTCCTACAATGAGCAGTTCTTC | CASSASASGASYNEQFF | TRBJ2-1 | NA | TRBD2 | TRBV5-1
TGCGCCAGCAGCCCGATAGCAACCCGCACAGATACGCAGTATTTT | CASSPIATRTDTQYF | TRBJ2-3 | once | NA | TRBV4-3
TGTGCCAGCAGCGCGGGACAGGGGATAAATGAGCAGTTCTTC | CASSAGQGINEQFF | TRBJ2-1 | few | TRBD1 | TRBV5-6
TGTGCCAGCAGCTTATCAGGGGGAGGGAACACTGAAGCTTTCTTT | CASSLSGGGNTEAFF | TRBJ1-1 | NA | TRBD1 | TRBV13
TGTGCCAGCAGCTTTGAGTTGAATAATTCACCCCTCCACTTT | CASSFELNNSPLHF | TRBJ1-6 | NA | NA | TRBV7-2
TGTGCCAGCAGCGTAGGTGGCAGGCTGGAGACCCAGTACTTC | CASSVGGRLETQYF | TRBJ2-5 | NA | NA | TRBV9
TGTGCCAGCAGTCCCCGTTTCAGCGACACAGATACGCAGTATTTT | CASSPRFSDTDTQYF | TRBJ2-3 | few | NA | TRBV27
TGTGCCAGCAGCTTGTCGGCAGGGGGCGCGTCTCAGCCCCAGCATTTT | CASSLSAGGASQPQHF | TRBJ1-5 | few | TRBD1 | TRBV5-4
TGTGCCAGCAGATCCCCCGGACAGGGATGGAACGAGCAGTACTTC | CASRSPGQGWNEQYF | TRBJ2-7 | NA | TRBD1 | TRBV28
TGTGCCAGCAGTGTCCCGGGACTAGCTGGATTAGATACGCAGTATTTT | CASSVPGLAGLDTQYF | TRBJ2-3 | NA | TRBD2 | TRBV2
TGCGCCAGCAGCCAAACATCCTATGGCTACACCTTC | CASSQTSYGYTF | TRBJ1-2 | few | NA | TRBV4-1
TGTGCCAGCAGCCGCGGACAGGGGGGAGAGACCCAGTACTTC | CASSRGQGGETQYF | TRBJ2-5 | NA | TRBD1 | TRBV7-6
TGTGCCAGCAGCTTTGGTGCAGGTGTAAAAATTGAGCAGTTCTTC | CASSFGAGVKIEQFF | TRBJ2-1 | NA | NA | TRBV7-2
TGTGCCAGTAGTATGGGACTAGCATCGAACACCGGGGAGCTGTTTTTT | CASSMGLASNTGELFF | TRBJ2-2 | NA | TRBD2 | TRBV19
TGTGCCTGGAGTGTACTCGTCACGGGGGATGAGCAGTTCTTC | CAWSVLVTGDEQFF | TRBJ2-1 | NA | NA | TRBV30
TGTGCCAGCACAGAACAGGGAAGCAATCAGCCCCAGCATTTT | CASTEQGSNQPQHF | TRBJ1-5 | NA | NA | TRBV28
TGTGCCAGCCGACCCTGGCAGGGGCCCTATGGCTACACCTTC | CASRPWQGPYGYTF | TRBJ1-2 | NA | NA | TRBV5-6
TGTGCCAGCAGTATTCAGGTGACTGGGGCCAACGTCCTGACTTTC | CASSIQVTGANVLTF | TRBJ2-6 | NA | NA | TRBV6-5
TGTGCCAGTAGTATTGGTGGAGGAGCCAAAAACATTCAGTACTTC | CASSIGGGAKNIQYF | TRBJ2-4 | NA | NA | TRBV19
TGTGCCAGCAGCTTAGTTCCTAGCGGTTTCGAGCAGTACTTC | CASSLVPSGFEQYF | TRBJ2-7 | NA | TRBD2 | TRBV7-2
TGCAGCGCCGCCCGGGGACAAGAGACCCAGTACTTC | CSAARGQETQYF | TRBJ2-5 | NA | NA | TRBV29-1
TGTGCCAGCAGTCCTGGCTTCTCTGGGGCCAACGTCCTGACTTTC | CASSPGFSGANVLTF | TRBJ2-6 | NA | NA | TRBV6-5
TGTGCCTGGAGTGTCTATACAGGGTCTGGAAACACCATATATTTT | CAWSVYTGSGNTIYF | TRBJ1-3 | NA | NA | TRBV30
TGTGCCAGCAGTTACTCAAGGGGAAGCCCCTGGGTTATGGGCACAGATACGCAGTATTTT | CASSYSRGSPWVMGTDTQYF | TRBJ2-3 | NA | NA | TRBV6-8
TGCGCCAGCAGCTTGGAGGGACTAGCGGGGACGCGCTCCTACAATGAGCAGTTCTTC | CASSLEGLAGTRSYNEQFF | TRBJ2-1 | NA | TRBD2 | TRBV5-1
TGCGCCAGCAGCCAAACTCACCAAAACTACAATGAGCAGTTCTTC | CASSQTHQNYNEQFF | TRBJ2-1 | NA | NA | TRBV4-3
TGTGCCATCAGTGACAAAGGAAACAGCATGAACACTGAAGCTTTCTTT | CAISDKGNSMNTEAFF | TRBJ1-1 | NA | NA | TRBV10-3
TGTGCCAGCCGCGGAGGTTCTTCAACTAATGAAAAACTGTTTTTT | CASRGGSSTNEKLFF | TRBJ1-4 | NA | NA | TRBV6-5
TGTGCCAGCAGCCAGCAGATGTATAGCAATCAGCCCCAGCATTTT | CASSQQMYSNQPQHF | TRBJ1-5 | NA | NA | TRBV3-1/TRBV3-2
TGCGCCAGCAGCCAAGATCGGTTGGGAAGGGGCTATGGCTACACCTTC | CASSQDRLGRGYGYTF | TRBJ1-2 | NA | NA | TRBV4-3
TGTGCCAGCAGTACGCTGGACACGCAATATGGCTACACCTTC | CASSTLDTQYGYTF | TRBJ1-2 | NA | NA | TRBV6-5
TGTGCCAGCAAGACTAGCGAAAATCCGGGAGGAATACAGTTCTTC | CASKTSENPGGIQFF | TRBJ2-1 | NA | TRBD2 | TRBV7-2
TGCGCCAGCAGCCCGTCGGGAGCCTATAATTCACCCCTCCACTTT | CASSPSGAYNSPLHF | TRBJ1-6 | few | NA | TRBV4-3
TGTGCCAGCAGCCCGGGACAGGGGGCCGTCTATGGCTACACCTTC | CASSPGQGAVYGYTF | TRBJ1-2 | NA | TRBD1 | TRBV7-3